The clone carrying this T cell receptor (beta chain) showed up just a few times. Sequenced by immunoSEQ multiplex PCR; TCRdb stores in-frame clones only, minus some. The table lists under 150,000 clones, approximately 95% of them singletons, with about 3.6% in the top ten. The record originates from a study of control samples from healthy donors and cancer patients. This receptor was taken from a man in his thirties or forties in good health. The sample consisted of blood.

The CDR3 DNA reads TGCAGCGTTGAAGTGTCAACAACAAACACCGGGGAGCTGTTTTTT. It translates to CSVEVSTTNTGELFF. The chain is built from TRBV29-1 and TRBJ2-2; no firm D call. Germline V gene data show CDR1 as SQVTM and CDR2 as ANQGSEA. V lost 1 base and J lost 2, with 11 bases in between. The CDR3 is 15 residues long.